This TCR beta chain derives from a study of T cell responses to AZD1222 COVID-19 vaccine. Study-level points and caveats: White British donors predominated, females outnumbered males, and clonal diversity was possibly underestimated. Spike-specific TCR breadth and depth grew following two AZD1222 doses. Repertoires were obtained only post-peak T cell response. The study found vaccine-associated CD4 TCRs spanning spike, dominant at 160-218 and 743-854.

Data came from immunoSEQ multiplex PCR; TCRdb stores just in-frame clones and leaves some out. The data hold around 160,000 clones, with 94% observed a single time. The CDR3 covers 13 residues. Trimming pared 5 bases from V and 7 bases from J, leaving 15 bases between. From germline, CDR1 is SGHAT and CDR2 FQNNGV. To note about this clone: Its cognate antigen is unknown.

The input for sequencing was peripheral blood, taken 28 days after the second AZD1222 dose. The rearrangement uses TRBV11-2 and TRBJ2-7; D perhaps matches TRBD2 (6 bases). This clonotype was sampled from an adult who received the AZD1222 COVID-19 vaccine. This chain's CDR3 is CASSARTNGEQYF. Written as DNA, the CDR3 is TGTGCCAGCAGCGCTCGGACTAACGGGGAGCAGTACTTC.